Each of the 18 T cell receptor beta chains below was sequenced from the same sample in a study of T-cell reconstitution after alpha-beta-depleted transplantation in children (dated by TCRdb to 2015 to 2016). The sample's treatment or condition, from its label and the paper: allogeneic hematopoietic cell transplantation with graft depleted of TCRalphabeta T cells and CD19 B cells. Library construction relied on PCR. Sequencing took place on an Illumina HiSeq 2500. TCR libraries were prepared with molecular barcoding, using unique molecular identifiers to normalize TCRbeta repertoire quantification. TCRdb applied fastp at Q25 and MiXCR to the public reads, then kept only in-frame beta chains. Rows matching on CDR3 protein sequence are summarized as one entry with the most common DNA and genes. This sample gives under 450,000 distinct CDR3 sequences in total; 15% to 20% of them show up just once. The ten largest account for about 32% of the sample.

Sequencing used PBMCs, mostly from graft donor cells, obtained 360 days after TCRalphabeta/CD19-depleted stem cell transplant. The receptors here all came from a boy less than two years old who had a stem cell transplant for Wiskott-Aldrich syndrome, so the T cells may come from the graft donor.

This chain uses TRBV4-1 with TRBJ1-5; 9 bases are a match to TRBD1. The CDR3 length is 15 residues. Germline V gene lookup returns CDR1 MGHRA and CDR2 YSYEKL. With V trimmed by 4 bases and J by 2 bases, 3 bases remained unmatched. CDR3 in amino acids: CASSRRTGGNQPQHF. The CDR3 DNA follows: TGCGCCAGCAGCCGTCGGACAGGGGGCAATCAGCCCCAGCATTTT.

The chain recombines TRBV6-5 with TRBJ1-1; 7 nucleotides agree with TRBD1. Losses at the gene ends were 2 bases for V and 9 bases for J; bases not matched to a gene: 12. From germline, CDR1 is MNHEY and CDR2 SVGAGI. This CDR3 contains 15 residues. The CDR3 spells CASSYGRDRVFQAFF. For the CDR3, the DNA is TGTGCCAGCAGTTACGGCCGGGACAGAGTTTTTCAAGCTTTCTTT.

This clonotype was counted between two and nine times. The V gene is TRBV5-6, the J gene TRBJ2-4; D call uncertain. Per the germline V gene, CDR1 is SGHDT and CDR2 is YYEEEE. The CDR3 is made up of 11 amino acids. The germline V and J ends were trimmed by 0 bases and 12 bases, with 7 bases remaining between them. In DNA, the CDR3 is TGTGCCAGCAGCTTGGCCGGGCATCAGTACTTC. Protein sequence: CASSLAGHQYF.

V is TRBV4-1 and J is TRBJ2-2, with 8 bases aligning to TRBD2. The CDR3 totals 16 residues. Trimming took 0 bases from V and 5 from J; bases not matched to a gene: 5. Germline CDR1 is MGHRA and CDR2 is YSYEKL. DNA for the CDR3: TGCGCCAGCAGCCAAGATAGCGGGGTGTATACCGGGGAGCTGTTTTTT. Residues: CASSQDSGVYTGELFF.

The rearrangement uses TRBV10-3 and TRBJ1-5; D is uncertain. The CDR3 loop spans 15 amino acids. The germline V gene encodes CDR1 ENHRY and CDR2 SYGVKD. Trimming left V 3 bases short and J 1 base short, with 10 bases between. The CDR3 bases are TGTGCCATCAGTGACGCAACGCCAAGCAATCAGCCCCAGCATTTT. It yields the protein CAISDATPSNQPQHF.

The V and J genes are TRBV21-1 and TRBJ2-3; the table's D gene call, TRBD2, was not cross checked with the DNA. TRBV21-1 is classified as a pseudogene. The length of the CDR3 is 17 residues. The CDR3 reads CASSTRTSGSRTDTQYF. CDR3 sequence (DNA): TGTGCCAGCAGCACCCGGACTAGCGGGAGTAGGACAGATACGCAGTATTTT.

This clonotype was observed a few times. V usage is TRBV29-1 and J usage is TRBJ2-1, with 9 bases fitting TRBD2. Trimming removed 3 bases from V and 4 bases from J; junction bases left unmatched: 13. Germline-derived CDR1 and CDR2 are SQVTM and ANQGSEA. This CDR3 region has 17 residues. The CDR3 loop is CSVETSGLLLRYNEQFF. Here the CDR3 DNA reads TGCAGCGTTGAGACTAGCGGTCTCTTGTTGAGGTACAATGAGCAGTTCTTC.

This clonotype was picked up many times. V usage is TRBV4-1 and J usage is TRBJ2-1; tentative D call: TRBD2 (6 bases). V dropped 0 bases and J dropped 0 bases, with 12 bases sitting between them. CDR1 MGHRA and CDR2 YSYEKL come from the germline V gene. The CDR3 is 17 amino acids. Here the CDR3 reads CASSQDPGGSSYNEQFF. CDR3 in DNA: TGCGCCAGCAGCCAAGATCCCGGGGGAAGCTCCTACAATGAGCAGTTCTTC.

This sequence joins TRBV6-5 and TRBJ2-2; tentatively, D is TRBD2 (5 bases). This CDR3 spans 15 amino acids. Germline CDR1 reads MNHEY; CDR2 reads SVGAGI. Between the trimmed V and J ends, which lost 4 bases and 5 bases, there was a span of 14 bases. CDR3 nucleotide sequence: TGTGCCAGCAGTTCCGGGCCTAGGAGGACCGGGGAGCTGTTTTTT. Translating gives CASSSGPRRTGELFF.

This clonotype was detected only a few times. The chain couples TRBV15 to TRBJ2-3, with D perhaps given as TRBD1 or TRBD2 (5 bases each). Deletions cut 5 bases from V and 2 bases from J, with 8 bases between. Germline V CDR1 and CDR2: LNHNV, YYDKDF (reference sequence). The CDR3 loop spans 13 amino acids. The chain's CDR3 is CATSRDPTDTQYF. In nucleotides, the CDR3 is TGTGCCACCAGCCGGGACCCCACAGATACGCAGTATTTT.

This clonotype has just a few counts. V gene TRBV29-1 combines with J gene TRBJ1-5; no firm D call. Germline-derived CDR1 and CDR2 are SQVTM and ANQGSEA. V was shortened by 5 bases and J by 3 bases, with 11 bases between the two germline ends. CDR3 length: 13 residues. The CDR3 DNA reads TGCAGCGTTAGTACAGCTTCCAATCAGCCCCAGCATTTT. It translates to CSVSTASNQPQHF. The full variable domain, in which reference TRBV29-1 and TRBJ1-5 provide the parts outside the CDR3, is SAVISQKPSRDICQRGTSLTIQCQVDSQVTMMFWYRQQPGQSLTLIATANQGSEATYESGFVIDKFPISRPNLTFSTLTVSNMSPEDSSIYLCSVSTASNQPQHFGDGTRLSIL.

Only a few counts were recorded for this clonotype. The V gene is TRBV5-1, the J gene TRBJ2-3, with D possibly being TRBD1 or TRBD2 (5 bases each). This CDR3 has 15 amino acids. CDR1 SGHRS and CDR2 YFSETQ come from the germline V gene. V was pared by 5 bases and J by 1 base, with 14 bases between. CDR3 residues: CASSRLGAGTDTQYF. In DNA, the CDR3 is TGCGCCAGCAGTCGACTCGGGGCGGGCACAGATACGCAGTATTTT.

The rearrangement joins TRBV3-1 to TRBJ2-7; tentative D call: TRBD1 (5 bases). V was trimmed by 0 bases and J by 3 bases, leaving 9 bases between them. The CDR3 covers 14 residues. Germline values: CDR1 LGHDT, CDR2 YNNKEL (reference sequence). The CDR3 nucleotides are TGTGCCAGCAGCCAAGATGGGGCGTTCTACGAGCAGTACTTC. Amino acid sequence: CASSQDGAFYEQYF.

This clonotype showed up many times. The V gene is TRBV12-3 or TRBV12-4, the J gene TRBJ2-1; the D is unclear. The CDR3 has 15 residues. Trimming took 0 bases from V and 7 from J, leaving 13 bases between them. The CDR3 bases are TGTGCCAGCAGTTTAGCGCTACGAATGATGAATGAGCAGTTCTTC. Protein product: CASSLALRMMNEQFF.

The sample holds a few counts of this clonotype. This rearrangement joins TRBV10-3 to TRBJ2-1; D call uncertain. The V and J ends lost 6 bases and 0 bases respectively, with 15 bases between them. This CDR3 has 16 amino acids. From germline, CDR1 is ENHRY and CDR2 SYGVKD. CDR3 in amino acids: CAISLGVLSSYNEQFF. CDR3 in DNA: TGTGCCATCAGCCTAGGAGTGCTAAGCTCCTACAATGAGCAGTTCTTC.

The CDR3 sequence: CASTVPGQGTGELFF. The CDR3 nucleotides read TGTGCCAGCACCGTCCCGGGACAGGGCACCGGGGAGCTGTTTTTT. The V and J genes are TRBV2 and TRBJ2-2; 9 bases line up with TRBD1. V gave up 7 bases and J gave up 4 bases; unmatched junction bases: 7. The CDR3 is 15 residues long. Germline CDR1 reads SNHLY; CDR2 reads FYNNEI.

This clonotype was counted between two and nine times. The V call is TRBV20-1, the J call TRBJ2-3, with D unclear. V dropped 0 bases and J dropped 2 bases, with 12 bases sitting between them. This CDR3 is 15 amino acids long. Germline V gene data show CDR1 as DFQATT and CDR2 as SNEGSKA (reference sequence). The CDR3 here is CSARDQRALTDTQYF. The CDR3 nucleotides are TGCAGTGCTAGAGATCAAAGGGCCCTCACAGATACGCAGTATTTT.

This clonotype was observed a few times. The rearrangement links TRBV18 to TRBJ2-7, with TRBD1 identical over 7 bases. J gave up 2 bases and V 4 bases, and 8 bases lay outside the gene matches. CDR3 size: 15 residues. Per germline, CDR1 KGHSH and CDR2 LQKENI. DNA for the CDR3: TGTGCCAGCTCACTCGGGACAGCGGCTACCTACGAGCAGTACTTC. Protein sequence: CASSLGTAATYEQYF. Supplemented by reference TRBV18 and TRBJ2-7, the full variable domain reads NAGVMQNPRHLVRRRGQEARLRCSPMKGHSHVYWYRQLPEEGLKFMVYLQKENIIDESGMPKERFSAEFPKEGPSILRIQQVVRGDSAAYFCASSLGTAATYEQYFGPGTRLTVT.